Shown below are 5 T cell receptor beta chains from a single sample sequenced in a study of Ad26.COV2.S vaccination and SARS-CoV-2 variants. Repertoires were generated with immunoSEQ multiplex PCR, while TCRdb's copy carries only in-frame clones and drops some. Here the sample spans hundreds of thousands of clones, 89% being singletons. As for treatment: about 20 received Ad26.COV2.S at low or high dose, single or two shots; about 5 received placebo; per-sample allocation not given. The samples date from day 63 after the first vaccine or placebo injection. The source material was peripheral blood, sampled in a trial of Ad26.COV2.S vaccine versus placebo. All receptors derive from a person aged 18-60 years who received the Ad26.COV2.S COVID-19 vaccine or a placebo.

The gene calls are TRBV5-6 and TRBJ1-5, with D uncertain. Germline lookup yields CDR1 SGHDT and CDR2 YYEEEE. The CDR3 extends over 13 amino acids. Trimming shortened V by 0 bases and J by 2 bases, and 3 bases separated the two germline ends. CDR3 nucleotide sequence: TGTGCCAGCAGCTTGGAACGCAATCAGCCCCAGCATTTT. As protein: CASSLERNQPQHF.

This chain joins TRBV5-1 and TRBJ1-3, with a possible D match to TRBD1 (5 bases). V lost 3 bases to trimming and J lost 1 base, with 5 bases between them. This CDR3 is 13 amino acids long. CDR1 and CDR2 (germline): SGHRS, YFSETQ. The CDR3 loop reads CASSWGSGNTIYF. CDR3 coding DNA: TGCGCCAGCAGCTGGGGGTCTGGAAACACCATATATTTT.

CDR3 sequence (DNA): TGTGCCAGTAACCCCCAGCTGGTGCGCTCTGGGGCCAACGTCCTGACTTTC. Translated: CASNPQLVRSGANVLTF. The rearrangement joins TRBV19 to TRBJ2-6, with D hard to call. Between the trimmed V and J ends, which lost 7 bases and 0 bases, there was a span of 16 bases. The length of the CDR3 is 17 residues. Germline CDR1 reads LNHDA; CDR2 reads SQIVND (reference sequence).

V gene TRBV15 combines with J gene TRBJ2-7, with D possibly TRBD2 on 6 matching bases. The germline CDR1 and CDR2 sequences are LNHNV and YYDKDF (reference sequence). This CDR3 comprises 14 residues. Deletions cut 1 base from V and 8 bases from J, with 15 bases between. The DNA of the CDR3 is TGTGCCACCAGCAGAGGCGGGGAGATGGTACAGCAGTACTTC. Its translation: CATSRGGEMVQQYF.

The V call is TRBV27, the J call TRBJ2-7; D unresolved. The CDR3 runs 16 residues. Germline values: CDR1 MNHEY, CDR2 SMNVEV (reference sequence). The V gene lost 0 bases and the J gene lost 0 bases, with 12 bases spanning the gap. CDR3 region: CASSLSLQSTSYEQYF. The CDR3 DNA reads TGTGCCAGCAGTTTATCGCTTCAGTCTACCTCCTACGAGCAGTACTTC.